This record looks at one T cell receptor (beta chain) sequence and its context. The antigen it binds to is not known. No qualities accompany the bases; no much larger clone lies one base away. On a MiSeq, deep resolution sequencing aimed for a depth between 1 in 1 million and 1 in 200,000 T cells, with each clonotype covered roughly 10x on average. The immunoSEQ hsTCRB Kit was used to generate TCR beta libraries. Processing in the source paper ran as follows. ImmunoSEQ Data Assistant and ImmunoSEQ Analyzer were used for data analysis, and V, D and J genes were assigned according to IMGT definitions. Clonality was computed as one minus normalized Shannon entropy of productive rearrangement frequencies, ranging from 0 to 1. Only overrepresented clonotypes making up at least 0.05% of the repertoire of each patient were included in the public clonotype analysis. About twelve age-matched healthy donor repertoires from immuneACCESS were used as controls for clonality. This immuneACCESS table, as held by TCRdb, lists in-frame sequences with V and J called but not all clones. Of the missing ones, under half trace to an unresolved V gene in checked studies; the others have no known cause. V, J and clone size are those of that table, while D and trimming were read from the DNA. The table for this sample lists some 58,000 clones; approximately 71% of them were counted only once. Of the sample, roughly 45% falls within the top ten clones.

The data are from a study of cytotoxic CD8 clonotypes in ibrutinib-treated CLL (dated by TCRdb to the early 2020s). Some background on the complete study: The cohort included roughly 15 treatment-naive and eleven to twelve relapsed/refractory patients; 17 to 18 were IGHV unmutated. Partial responses were observed in about 25 patients and complete responses in 2; after a median follow-up of roughly 72 months, remission was maintained in approximately 15 patients and progression was observed in some twelve. Every sample from remission and from progressive disease was obtained while the patients were still on ibrutinib. The response samples were drawn at a median of 12 months into treatment, with a range of about 6 to 40 months. Cryopreserved peripheral blood mononuclear cells were obtained before treatment, at response, and at either sustained remission or disease progression. Longitudinal samples were obtainable from about 30% of the roughly 90 participants in the trial. An average of approximately 260,000 productive templates and 94,082 productive rearrangements was obtained per sample.

The label giving this sample's time point can be read as: about eleven months on ibrutinib. Roughly 2 micrograms of genomic DNA were extracted from cryopreserved PBMCs for TCR beta library preparation. High-throughput TCR beta sequencing was performed on longitudinal blood samples from CLL patients receiving ibrutinib monotherapy. The patients took part in an open-label, single-center phase 2 trial of ibrutinib monotherapy. V and J are trimmed by 7 bases and 8 bases, and the gene matches miss 14 bases of the junction. Reading the germline V gene gives CDR1 SGHTA and CDR2 FQGNSA. The CDR3 runs 15 amino acids, cysteine and phenylalanine included. Of all the DNA, just the CDR3 is kept, 45 bases in frame from base 1. The paper as a whole reports these results and caveats: Clonality rose at ibrutinib response, remained stable during sustained remission, and dropped back toward baseline at progression. Public clonotypes were found to be uncommon and were observed to contract or remain stable during treatment; the increase in clonality was shown to reflect expansion of private clonotypes at ibrutinib response. Sampling times were not matched between patients in sustained remission and patients whose disease was progressing, and lymph node repertoires were not examined. At baseline, clonality was higher than in age-matched healthy donors and showed a strong correlation with circulating CD8+ T-cell counts.

The TCR comes from a human donor with chronic lymphocytic leukemia. Recombination joined TRBV7-2 with TRBJ1-1; the central 9 bases match TRBD1. Here the sequenced sample was PBMCs, taken after 12 months of ibrutinib treatment. The CDR3 here reads CASNTNRGREAEAFF. The DNA sequence is given as TGTGCCAGCAACACTAACAGGGGGCGCGAGGCAGAAGCTTTCTTT.